This T cell receptor beta chain is from a study of blood T cell repertoires in COVID-19 (dated by TCRdb to 2018 to 2021). About the full investigation: Collaborator samples came from the United States, Italy and Spain and covered acute and convalescent phases of COVID-19. The material from the prospective study consisted of cDNA or gDNA derived from T cells, B-cell-depleted T cells, or PBMCs. Subjects who had been exposed to COVID-19, were actively infected with it, or had recovered from it provided the deeply sampled blood TCRbeta repertoires that made up the dataset. A freely available public database, intended as a resource for researchers studying the immune response to SARS-CoV-2, is where the repertoires were released. Samples were obtained from the ongoing ImmuneRACE study (first 160 participants) and from some 1,200 subjects provided by 6 global collaborators. Nearly every sample came with metadata listing a de-identified subject ID, COVID-19 status, age in years and sex. HLA class I and class II types, where available, came from metadata supplied by the sample provider rather than from assay-based typing. Findings and caveats that apply to the study as a whole: How much clinical and demographic metadata was included differed by source and by participant, and the metadata was provided uncurated.

The collaborating institutions used their own protocols to collect whole blood in K2EDTA tubes. For TCRbeta analysis, collaborators shipped samples as frozen whole blood, isolated PBMCs, or DNA extracted from either of those sample types. TCRbeta CDR3 regions were amplified from genomic DNA by means of the immunoSEQ Assay, a bias-controlled multiplex PCR. The paper's processing steps were these. The number of nucleated cells in each sample was estimated from the amplification of reference gene primers within the assay. To quantify the absolute abundance of each unique TCRbeta CDR3 rearrangement, sequence reads were collapsed and filtered. For each sample, productive Simpson clonality was calculated as the square root of Simpson's diversity index over productive rearrangements. Imported from immuneACCESS, the table was reduced by TCRdb to in-frame sequences with V and J called. These copies leave out some clones; in studies compared against another copy, an unresolved V gene accounts for under half, and the cause of the remainder is not known. The V and J calls and clone size were taken over from that table, and D and trimming were inferred from the DNA. Counted in this sample were 60,000 to 65,000 clones; 75% to 95% of them appeared once. About 9.7% of the sample is taken by the ten largest.

This clone was detected a few times. Its antigen is unknown. Base qualities are missing; no much larger clone stands one base away. From its cysteine to its phenylalanine, the CDR3 spans 16 amino acids. CDR3 DNA only is kept here, 48 bases in frame from base 1. In the germline V gene, CDR1 corresponds to SGHTA and CDR2 to FQGNSA. Trimming takes 5 bases off V and 0 bases off J; junction bases not matched to a gene: 9. The material sequenced was peripheral blood. The rearrangement combines TRBV7-2 with TRBJ2-7; 8 central bases correspond to TRBD2. This clonotype was obtained from a woman at least 80 years old with active COVID-19. This receptor has the CDR3 CASSAKLAAFSYEQYF. DNA sequence: TGTGCCAGCAGCGCAAAACTAGCGGCCTTCTCCTACGAGCAGTACTTC.